What follows is one TCR beta chain and its context. The antigen remains undetermined. The CDR3 totals 14 residues. Trimming cost V 0 bases and J 2 bases, with 9 bases left between them. CDR1 is SGHRS, CDR2 YFSETQ, per germline. Time point indicated: sample taken at primary tumor resection. Donation came from 70 or so patients with untreated early-stage non-small cell lung cancer. Sequencing of whole RNA from tumor, nontumor lung or frozen PBMC involved no sorting. This specimen belongs to a study of spatial heterogeneity in lung cancer. The overall study: In tumor regions TCR transcript counts correlated strongly with a matched bulk RNA-seq T cell module score.

Unique molecular identifiers tagged every individual TCR cDNA molecule. Via MiXCR, TCRdb re-called the 5' RACE reads, giving one row per CDR3 protein. The table records some 13,000 distinct CDR3 sequences, 3.5% to 4.5% of them present only once. General observations from the study: Tracking of tumor mutation counts was seen in expanded intratumoral alpha and beta TCR counts.

The clonotype was recovered from a male donor with early-stage non-small cell lung cancer. The V gene is TRBV5-1, the J gene TRBJ2-7, with D unclear. Sequenced here: lung tumor tissue, sampled at surgery. Here the CDR3 DNA reads TGCGCCAGCAGCTTGGCCGGCAAGACCTACGAGCAGTACTTC. It yields the protein CASSLAGKTYEQYF. Looking up the rest from reference TRBV5-1 and TRBJ2-7 gives the full variable domain: KAGVTQTPRYLIKTRGQQVTLSCSPISGHRSVSWYQQTPGQGLQFLFEYFSETQRNKGNFPGRFSGRQFSNSRSEMNVSTLELGDSALYLCASSLAGKTYEQYFGPGTRLTVT.